A single TCR beta chain is shown here with its context. The data were taken from a study of blood T cell repertoires in COVID-19. The CDR3 runs 15 residues. Germline CDR1 SGHNT, CDR2 YYREEE (reference sequence). J lost 0 bases, V lost 3 bases, and 6 bases had no gene match. Sequenced by immunoSEQ multiplex PCR; TCRdb stores in-frame clones only, minus some. Of under 250,000 clones listed, around 86% are singletons. This receptor was taken from a man aged 60-69 years who had recovered from COVID-19. The V gene is TRBV5-4, the J gene TRBJ2-7, with 7 bases aligning to TRBD1. Sequencing was done on a sample of peripheral blood. The CDR3 reads CASSSGQRSSYEQYF. In DNA, the CDR3 is TGTGCCAGCAGCTCGGGACAGAGGAGCTCCTACGAGCAGTACTTC.